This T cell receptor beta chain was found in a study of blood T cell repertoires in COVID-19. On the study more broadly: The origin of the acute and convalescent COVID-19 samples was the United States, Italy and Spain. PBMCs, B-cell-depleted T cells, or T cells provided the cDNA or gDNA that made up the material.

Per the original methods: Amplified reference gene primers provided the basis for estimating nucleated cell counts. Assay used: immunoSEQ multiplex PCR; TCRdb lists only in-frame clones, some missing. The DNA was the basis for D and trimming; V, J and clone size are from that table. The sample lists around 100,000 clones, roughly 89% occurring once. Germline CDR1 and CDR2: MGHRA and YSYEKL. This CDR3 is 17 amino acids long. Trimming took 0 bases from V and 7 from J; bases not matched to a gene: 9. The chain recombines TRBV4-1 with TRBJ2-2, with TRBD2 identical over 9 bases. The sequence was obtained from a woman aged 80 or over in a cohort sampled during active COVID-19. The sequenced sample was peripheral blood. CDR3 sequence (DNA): TGCGCCAGCAGCCAAGATTTTTTAGCGGGAGTGGGCGGGGAGCTGTTTTTT. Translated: CASSQDFLAGVGGELFF.